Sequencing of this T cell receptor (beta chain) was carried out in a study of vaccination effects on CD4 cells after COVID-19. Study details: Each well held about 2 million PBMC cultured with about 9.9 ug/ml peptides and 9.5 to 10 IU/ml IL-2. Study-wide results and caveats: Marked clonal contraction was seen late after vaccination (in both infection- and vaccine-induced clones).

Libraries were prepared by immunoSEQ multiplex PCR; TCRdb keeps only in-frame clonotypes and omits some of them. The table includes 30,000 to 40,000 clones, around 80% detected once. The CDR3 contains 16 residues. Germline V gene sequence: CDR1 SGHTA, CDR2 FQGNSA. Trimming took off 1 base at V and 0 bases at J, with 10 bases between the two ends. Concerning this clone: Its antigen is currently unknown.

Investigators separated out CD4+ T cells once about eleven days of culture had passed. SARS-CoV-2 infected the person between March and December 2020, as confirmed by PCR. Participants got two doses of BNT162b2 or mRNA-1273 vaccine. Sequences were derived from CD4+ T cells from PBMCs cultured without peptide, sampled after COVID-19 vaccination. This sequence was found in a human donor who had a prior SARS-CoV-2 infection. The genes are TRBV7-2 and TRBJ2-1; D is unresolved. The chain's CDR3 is CASSLVLDYSYNEQFF. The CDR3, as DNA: TGTGCCAGCAGCTTAGTTTTAGATTACTCCTACAATGAGCAGTTCTTC. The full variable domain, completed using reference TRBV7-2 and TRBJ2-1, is GAGVSQSPSNKVTEKGKDVELRCDPISGHTALYWYRQSLGQGLEFLIYFQGNSAPDKSGLPSDRFSAERTGGSVSTLTIQRTQQEDSAVYLCASSLVLDYSYNEQFFGPGTRLTVL.